The 31 T cell receptor beta chains reported below all come from one sample, sequenced in a study of blood T cell repertoires in COVID-19. Generated by immunoSEQ multiplex PCR, the TCRdb table keeps only in-frame clones and is missing some. The sample shows hundreds of thousands of clones, 70% to 90% of them seen only once. Sequenced material: PBMCs or T cells enriched from blood (not recorded which). All receptors derive from a woman between 45 and 60 years old who had recovered from COVID-19.

This clone appeared a few times. The gene calls are TRBV24-1 and TRBJ2-7, with TRBD2 matching over 11 bases. This CDR3 comprises 15 residues. Per germline, CDR1 KGHDR and CDR2 SFDVKD. The CDR3 bases are TGTGTCCGAGATAGCGGGAGGGCCAGGTCCTACGAGCAGTACTTC. As protein: CVRDSGRARSYEQYF.

The rearrangement links TRBV2 to TRBJ2-1, with D possibly being TRBD2 (6 bases). Germline V gene lookup returns CDR1 SNHLY and CDR2 FYNNEI. The ends were cut back, 6 bases at V and 6 bases at J, with 18 bases in the middle. This CDR3 is built from 15 residues. CDR3 residues: CASSGGTSEGNEQFF. DNA of the CDR3: TGTGCCAGCAGCGGAGGGACCTCCGAAGGCAATGAGCAGTTCTTC.

Concerning this clone: Germline and junction disagree at one end, which may indicate a read error. The chain has TRBV7-7 and TRBJ2-1, with 9 bases aligning to TRBD2. The length of the CDR3 is 18 residues. Germline CDR1 reads SSHAT; CDR2 reads FNYEAQ (reference sequence). The DNA of the CDR3 is TGTGCTAGCAGCCCTGGGACTAGCAATCTAGGGATTGACAATGAGCAGTTCTTC. It is translated as CASSPGTSNLGIDNEQFF.

J is TRBJ1-2 and V is TRBV5-4; D may be TRBD1 (5 bases). The CDR3 runs 16 residues. Germline V gives CDR1 SGHNT, CDR2 YYREEE (reference sequence). With 0 bases removed from V and 6 bases from J, the gap between germline ends came to 18 bases. As DNA, the CDR3 is TGTGCCAGCAGCTTGGTTCGGGGAGGGGCTGACCATGGCTACACCTTC. Translated, it gives CASSLVRGGADHGYTF.

The chain links TRBV5-6 to TRBJ2-5; 7 nucleotides agree with TRBD2. Trimming cost V 0 bases and J 2 bases; bases outside gene matches: 1. The CDR3 is 14 amino acids. Germline V gene lookup returns CDR1 SGHDT and CDR2 YYEEEE. The DNA for the CDR3 is TGTGCCAGCAGCTTGGGGACTAGACAAGAGACCCAGTACTTC. This codes for CASSLGTRQETQYF.

This rearrangement joins TRBV7-3 to TRBJ2-7; D remains ambiguous. There are 11 residues in the CDR3. Trimming took 5 bases from V and 4 from J, leaving 6 bases between them. Germline assignment: CDR1 SGHTA and CDR2 FQGTGA. CDR3 protein: CASSPEYEQYF. The CDR3 DNA is TGTGCCAGCAGCCCTGAGTACGAGCAGTACTTC.

This chain links TRBV3-1 (or the pseudogene TRBV3-2) with TRBJ1-2; maybe TRBD1 (5 bases). Deletions cut 1 base from V and 4 bases from J, with 16 bases between. This CDR3 has 16 residues. Germline V gene sequence: CDR1 LGHDT, CDR2 YNNKEL (reference sequence). DNA of the CDR3: TGTGCCAGCAGCCAAGCGACAGTCCTGGGGTCCTATGGCTACACCTTC. It yields the protein CASSQATVLGSYGYTF.

This chain joins TRBV7-9 and TRBJ2-1; D ambiguous. The CDR3 totals 14 residues. With 1 base removed from V and 4 bases from J, the gap between germline ends came to 8 bases. Looked up from germline, CDR1 is SEHNR and CDR2 is FQNEAQ (reference sequence). This CDR3 is CASSLGARYNEQFF. CDR3 DNA sequence: TGTGCCAGCAGCTTAGGTGCACGGTACAATGAGCAGTTCTTC.

This clone has just one count. J is TRBJ2-3 and V is TRBV30, with TRBD1 identical over 9 bases. Germline CDR1 GTSNPN, CDR2 SVGIG (reference sequence). V was pared by 4 bases and J by 1 base, with 9 bases of the junction left unmatched. The CDR3 is made up of 16 amino acids. CDR3 coding DNA: TGTGCCTGGAATTCGGGGACAGGGAGAGGCACAGATACGCAGTATTTT. Translating it yields CAWNSGTGRGTDTQYF.

The chain employs TRBV27 and TRBJ1-4; D gene uncertain. V was trimmed by 2 bases and J by 7 bases, leaving 11 bases between them. CDR3 size: 14 residues. Per the germline V gene, CDR1 is MNHEY and CDR2 is SMNVEV (reference sequence). This chain's CDR3 is CASSLGGFTEKLFF. CDR3 bases: TGTGCCAGCAGTTTAGGAGGGTTTACTGAAAAACTGTTTTTT.

The CDR3 region is CASSPQGTGGTEAFF. DNA of the CDR3: TGTGCCAGCTCACCACAAGGGACAGGGGGGACTGAAGCTTTCTTT. The chain couples TRBV18 to TRBJ1-1; TRBD1 agrees at 11 bases. The V and J ends lost 1 base and 5 bases, in that order; junction bases with no gene match: 3. The CDR3 has 15 residues. Germline-derived CDR1 and CDR2 are KGHSH and LQKENI.

The chain employs TRBV28 and TRBJ1-2, with 7 nucleotides matching TRBD1. V shed 6 bases and J 8 bases; nucleotides not matched to a gene: 9. The V gene's germline CDR1 is MDHEN and CDR2 SYDVKM. The CDR3 covers 13 residues. The CDR3 reads CASRTGTVRGYTF. CDR3 DNA sequence: TGTGCCAGCAGGACCGGGACAGTGAGGGGCTACACCTTC.

The chain uses TRBV6-5 and TRBJ1-3, with 8 bases lining up with TRBD1. CDR1 is MNHEY and CDR2 is SVGAGI in the germline V gene. J lost 9 bases, V lost 7 bases, and 14 bases had no gene match. This CDR3 contains 15 residues. The CDR3 DNA is TGTGCCAGCAAAGACCCCGCAGGGGGCGCATCCACCATATATTTT. It translates to CASKDPAGGASTIYF.

V usage is TRBV21-1 and J usage is TRBJ2-7; whether TRBD2, the table's D call, matches the DNA was not checked. TRBV21-1 is a documented pseudogene. The CDR3 runs 17 residues. CDR3 sequence: CASSKDGPGTSSHEQYF. Written as DNA, the CDR3 is TGTGCCAGCAGCAAAGATGGCCCAGGGACTAGCAGCCACGAGCAGTACTTC.

This sequence joins TRBV5-1 and TRBJ2-7; 12 bases align to TRBD1. J gave up 5 bases and V 0 bases, and 3 bases lay outside the gene matches. This CDR3 comprises 15 residues. Germline-derived CDR1 and CDR2 are SGHRS and YFSETQ. The chain's CDR3 is CASSLAGTGGHEQYF. The CDR3 DNA is TGCGCCAGCAGCTTGGCCGGGACAGGGGGCCACGAGCAGTACTTC. The full variable domain, with the rest looked up from reference TRBV5-1 and TRBJ2-7, is KAGVTQTPRYLIKTRGQQVTLSCSPISGHRSVSWYQQTPGQGLQFLFEYFSETQRNKGNFPGRFSGRQFSNSRSEMNVSTLELGDSALYLCASSLAGTGGHEQYFGPGTRLTVT.

The J gene is TRBJ1-2, the V gene TRBV4-1, with D maybe TRBD1 (6 bases). Trimming took 2 bases from V and 2 from J, leaving 18 bases between them. CDR3 size: 17 residues. Per the germline V gene, CDR1 is MGHRA and CDR2 is YSYEKL. The CDR3 loop is CASSQLGLGRGNYGYTF. Here the CDR3 DNA reads TGCGCCAGCAGCCAACTGGGGTTGGGCAGGGGAAACTATGGCTACACCTTC.

The chain is built from TRBV7-9 and TRBJ2-7, with 7 positions matching TRBD1. Trimming cost V 7 bases and J 4 bases; bases outside gene matches: 10. Germline V gene sequence: CDR1 SEHNR, CDR2 FQNEAQ (reference sequence). The CDR3 runs 14 residues. The CDR3 loop reads CASNEQGTGYEQYF. DNA for the CDR3: TGTGCCAGCAATGAACAGGGGACCGGGTACGAGCAGTACTTC.

This clone was seen just once. The rearrangement links TRBV24-1 to TRBJ1-3; D is ambiguous. The V and J ends lost 4 bases and 4 bases respectively, with 10 bases between them. Germline loops: CDR1 KGHDR, CDR2 SFDVKD. This CDR3 is 14 amino acids long. The CDR3 region has the DNA TGTGCCACCAGTGACGCCCCCCAGGGAAACACCATATATTTT. Translation: CATSDAPQGNTIYF.

The chain has TRBV6-5 and TRBJ2-1; 7 nucleotides align to TRBD2. Germline CDR1 is MNHEY and CDR2 is SVGAGI. The CDR3 contains 15 residues. V shed 2 bases and J 7 bases; nucleotides not matched to a gene: 8. CDR3 bases: TGTGCCAGCAGTTACGTGCGGGAGCGCATTAATGAGCAGTTCTTC. Encoded protein: CASSYVRERINEQFF.

V and J are TRBV19 and TRBJ2-1, with TRBD2 matching over 16 bases. CDR3 length: 19 amino acids. The V and J ends lost 1 base and 5 bases, in that order; junction bases with no gene match: 8. Germline CDR1 is LNHDA and CDR2 is SQIVND (reference sequence). The DNA for the CDR3 is TGTGCCAGTAGTATAGGGCGGTGGGGACTAGCGGGAGGGGACAATGAGCAGTTCTTC. It is translated as CASSIGRWGLAGGDNEQFF.

The chain recombines TRBV3-1 (or the pseudogene TRBV3-2) with TRBJ2-7, with a weak D call TRBD1 (5 bases). V lost 0 bases and J 2 bases, leaving 11 bases between the germline ends. CDR3 size: 15 residues. Germline-derived CDR1 and CDR2 are LGHDT and YNNKEL (reference sequence). The CDR3 nucleotides are TGTGCCAGCAGCCAAGATGTTTTCAGGGCCTACGAGCAGTACTTC. This gives the protein CASSQDVFRAYEQYF.

This chain joins TRBV12-5 and TRBJ1-2, with TRBD1 matching over 7 bases. The ends lost 2 bases at V and 4 bases at J; junction bases unmatched: 1. This CDR3 region has 13 residues. Germline assignment: CDR1 LGHNT and CDR2 FRNRAP. The CDR3 region is CASGLTGVYGYTF. CDR3 coding DNA: TGTGCTAGTGGTTTGACAGGGGTCTATGGCTACACCTTC.

The chain employs TRBV2 and TRBJ2-5; 9 positions agree with TRBD1. The germline CDR1 and CDR2 sequences are SNHLY and FYNNEI. CDR3 size: 14 residues. The V and J ends lost 6 bases and 4 bases, in that order; junction bases with no gene match: 6. The CDR3, as DNA: TGTGCCAGCAGAGACAGGACAGGGGCAGAGACCCAGTACTTC. It specifies CASRDRTGAETQYF.

The V and J genes are TRBV7-2 and TRBJ2-5, with a tentative D call TRBD2 (5 bases). V shed 2 bases and J shed 4 bases, with 8 bases lying between them. The CDR3 sequence is 13 residues long. Germline assignment: CDR1 SGHTA and CDR2 FQGNSA. The CDR3 protein is CASSLRGPETQYF. The CDR3 bases are TGTGCCAGCAGCTTAAGAGGGCCAGAGACCCAGTACTTC.

J is TRBJ1-1 and V is TRBV10-3; 10 bases agree with TRBD1. The germline CDR1 and CDR2 sequences are ENHRY and SYGVKD. Germline trimming cut 6 bases from V and 1 base from J; bases unmatched to any gene: 8. This CDR3 is 16 amino acids long. The CDR3 DNA reads TGTGCCATCAGCTCAGCGACAGGGGGCCCGAACACTGAAGCTTTCTTT. Protein: CAISSATGGPNTEAFF.

The gene calls are TRBV7-9 and TRBJ2-7; 7 bases map to TRBD1. Trimming at V came to 1 base and at J to 2 bases, leaving 11 bases not matched to a gene. CDR1 is SEHNR, CDR2 FQNEAQ, per germline (reference sequence). The CDR3 runs 17 residues. In DNA form, the CDR3 reads TGTGCCAGCAGCTTAGGACAGGGTATAAGCGGTCCCTACGAGCAGTACTTC. It yields the protein CASSLGQGISGPYEQYF.

The chain combines TRBV12-3 or TRBV12-4 with TRBJ2-1; 7 nucleotides match TRBD1. The length of the CDR3 is 13 residues. The trim removed 6 bases at V and 8 bases at J, leaving 7 bases unmatched. The DNA of the CDR3 is TGTGCCAGCAGAGTCGGACAGGTCGATGAGCAGTTCTTC. Translation: CASRVGQVDEQFF.

The chain has TRBV11-2 and TRBJ2-1, with 8 bases that match TRBD2. V dropped 5 bases and J dropped 4; count of bases not matched to a gene: 16. The CDR3 length is 18 residues. CDR1 and CDR2 (germline): SGHAT, FQNNGV. The CDR3 sequence is CASSPKREWTLSYNEQFF. The CDR3 DNA reads TGTGCCAGCAGCCCAAAGCGGGAGTGGACCTTGTCATACAATGAGCAGTTCTTC.

The chain uses TRBV19 and TRBJ2-3; the D gene is possibly TRBD2 (5 bases). Per the germline V gene, CDR1 is LNHDA and CDR2 is SQIVND (reference sequence). Trimming pared 7 bases from V and 2 bases from J, leaving 10 bases between. CDR3 size: 13 residues. This CDR3 reads CASTSRATDTQYF. CDR3 in DNA: TGTGCCAGTACTAGCCGGGCCACAGATACGCAGTATTTT.

This chain's CDR3 is CASRLDRVGYGYTF. In nucleotides, the CDR3 is TGTGCCAGCAGGCTGGACAGGGTGGGGTATGGCTACACCTTC. The chain couples TRBV28 to TRBJ1-2, with 8 bases lining up with TRBD1. The V segment lost 6 bases and the J segment 5 bases; nucleotides outside the gene matches: 8. Germline CDR1 reads MDHEN; CDR2 reads SYDVKM. The CDR3 has 14 amino acids.

V is TRBV5-4 and J is TRBJ2-7; D perhaps matches TRBD1 (6 bases). Germline CDR1 SGHNT, CDR2 YYREEE (reference sequence). This CDR3 is 14 amino acids long. V lost 1 base and J lost 0, with 8 bases in between. CDR3 sequence (DNA): TGTGCCAGCAGCTTGCAGGGGAGCTCCTACGAGCAGTACTTC. It codes for CASSLQGSSYEQYF.